This section outlines one TCR beta chain sequence together with its context. The antigen is unknown. One end of the junction is discordant with germline, which a read error may explain. These data belong to a study of T cells after yellow fever vaccination. Turning to the study itself: Libraries from low-cell-number fractions were prepared with the SMART-Seq v4 Ultra Low Input RNA kit.

Germline CDR1 and CDR2: LGHNA and YNFKEQ. The CDR3 sequence is 16 residues long. Making TCR cDNA involved 5'RACE template switching, which added UMIs and a universal primer site. TCRdb re-analysed the 5' RACE reads in MiXCR, keeping a single row per CDR3 protein. The top ten clones hold 2.5% to 4% of a sample with hundreds of thousands of distinct CDR3 sequences, approximately 5.2% of them seen once. Study-wide results and caveats: Most primary-vaccination clones reappeared after the booster (about 95% CD4, 88% CD8). Though it reached lower strength, the secondary response hit its peak faster, day 5 versus 15.

The TCR comes from a man younger than 35 who received the YFV17D yellow fever vaccine. Sequences were derived from CD4+ T cells sorted from PBMCs, sampled on the day of the yellow fever booster vaccination. The chain carries TRBV4-2 and TRBJ1-2, with TRBD1 identical over 7 bases. The CDR3 loop reads CASSKDPGQRNYGYTF. CDR3 bases: TGTGCCAGCAGCAAAGATCCGGGACAGAGAAACTATGGCTACACCTTC.